This TCR beta chain was identified during a study of T cell repertoires in cytomegalovirus infection. Study-level information: It was the public TCR beta signatures that indicated both CMV infection and matching HLA type.

Details on this clonotype: Antigen unknown.

The V and J ends lost 1 base and 2 bases respectively, with 8 bases between them. CDR1 and CDR2 (germline): SGHVS, FQNEAQ. This CDR3 contains 14 residues. TCRdb reprocessed the reads with MiXCR, giving one entry per CDR3 protein. The table lists some 200,000 distinct CDR3 sequences, roughly 9% of them singletons. The study's findings and limits: The response measured ex vivo was dominated by TCR beta clonotypes (HLA-C-restricted and CMV-specific). People with CMV and the relevant HLA were identified by cumulative public TCR beta family frequency.

Specimen: PBMCs. The gene calls are TRBV7-8 and TRBJ1-1; D unclear. This TCR came from a human donor in good health (CMV status not recorded). Some clones in this sample may be carry-over from other donors' samples. The CDR3 spells CASSLVPLNTEAFF. The CDR3, as DNA: TGTGCCAGCAGCTTAGTACCGCTAAACACTGAAGCTTTCTTT. The variable domain in full, with the rest retrieved from reference TRBV7-8 and TRBJ1-1, is GAGVSQSPRYKVAKRGQDVALRCDPISGHVSLFWYQQALGQGPEFLTYFQNEAQLDKSGLPSDRFFAERPEGSVSTLKIQRTQQEDSAVYLCASSLVPLNTEAFFGQGTRLTVV.